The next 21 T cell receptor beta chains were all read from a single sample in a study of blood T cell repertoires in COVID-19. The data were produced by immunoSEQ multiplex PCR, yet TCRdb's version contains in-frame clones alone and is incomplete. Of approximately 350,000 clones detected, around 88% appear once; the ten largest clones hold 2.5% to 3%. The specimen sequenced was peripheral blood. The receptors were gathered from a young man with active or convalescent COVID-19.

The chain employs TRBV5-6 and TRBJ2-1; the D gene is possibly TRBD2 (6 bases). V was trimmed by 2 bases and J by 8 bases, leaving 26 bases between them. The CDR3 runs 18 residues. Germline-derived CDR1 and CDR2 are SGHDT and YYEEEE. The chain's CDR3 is CASSFALSASAAGYEQFF. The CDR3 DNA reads TGTGCCAGCAGCTTCGCACTTTCCGCTAGCGCTGCAGGCTATGAGCAGTTCTTC.

The CDR3 DNA is TGCGCCAGCAGCCAGTCGGACAGGGCCAGCTACGAGCAGTACTTC. Its protein product is CASSQSDRASYEQYF. V gene TRBV4-3 combines with J gene TRBJ2-7, with 8 bases that match TRBD1. This CDR3 is 15 amino acids long. In germline, CDR1 is LGHNA, CDR2 YSLEER. V shed 3 bases, J shed 3 bases, and the junction held 7 bases outside the gene matches.

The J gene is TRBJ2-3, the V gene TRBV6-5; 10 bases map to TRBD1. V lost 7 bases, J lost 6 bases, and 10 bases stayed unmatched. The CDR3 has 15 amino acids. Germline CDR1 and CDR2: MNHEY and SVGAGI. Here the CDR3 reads CASMEGTGESDTQYF. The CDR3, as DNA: TGTGCCAGCATGGAGGGGACAGGGGAGTCGGATACGCAGTATTTT.

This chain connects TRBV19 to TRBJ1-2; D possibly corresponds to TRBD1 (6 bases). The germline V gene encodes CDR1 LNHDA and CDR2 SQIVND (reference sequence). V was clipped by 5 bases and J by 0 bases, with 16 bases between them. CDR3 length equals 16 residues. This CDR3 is CASSPLPRGSNYGYTF. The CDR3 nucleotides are TGTGCCAGTAGTCCCCTCCCGAGGGGGTCTAACTATGGCTACACCTTC. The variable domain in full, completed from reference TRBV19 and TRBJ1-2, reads DGGITQSPKYLFRKEGQNVTLSCEQNLNHDAMYWYRQDPGQGLRLIYYSQIVNDFQKGDIAEGYSVSREKKESFPLTVTSAQKNPTAFYLCASSPLPRGSNYGYTFGSGTRLTVV.

The CDR3 DNA sequence: TGTGCCAGCAGCCAGGGACTAGCGGTTGGGGCAAGCACAGATACGCAGTATTTT. Its translation: CASSQGLAVGASTDTQYF. The rearrangement uses TRBV5-8 and TRBJ2-3, with 11 bases lining up with TRBD2. CDR3 length: 18 residues. The V segment lost 4 bases and the J segment 0 bases; nucleotides outside the gene matches: 10. Germline V gene lookup returns CDR1 SGHTS and CDR2 YDEGEE.

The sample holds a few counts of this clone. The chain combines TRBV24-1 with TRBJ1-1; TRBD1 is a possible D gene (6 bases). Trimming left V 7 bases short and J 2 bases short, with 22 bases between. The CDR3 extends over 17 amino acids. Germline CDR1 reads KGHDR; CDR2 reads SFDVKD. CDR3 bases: TGTGCCACCAGGAGGGGGGGGCGAAGGGATTCAAACACTGAAGCTTTCTTT. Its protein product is CATRRGGRRDSNTEAFF.

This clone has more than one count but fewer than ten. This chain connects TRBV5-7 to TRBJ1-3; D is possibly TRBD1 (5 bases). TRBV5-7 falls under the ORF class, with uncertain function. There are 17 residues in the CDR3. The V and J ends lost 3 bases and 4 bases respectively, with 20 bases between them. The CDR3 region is CASSSGRIQATGNTIYF. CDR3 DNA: TGTGCCAGCAGCTCCGGTCGAATACAGGCTACCGGAAACACCATATATTTT.

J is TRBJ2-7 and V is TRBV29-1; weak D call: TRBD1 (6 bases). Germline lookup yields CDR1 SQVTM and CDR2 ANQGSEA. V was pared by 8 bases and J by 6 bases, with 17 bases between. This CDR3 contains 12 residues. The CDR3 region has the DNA TGCAGCACGCGAGAGGGGGACCGCGAGCAGTACTTC. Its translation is CSTREGDREQYF.

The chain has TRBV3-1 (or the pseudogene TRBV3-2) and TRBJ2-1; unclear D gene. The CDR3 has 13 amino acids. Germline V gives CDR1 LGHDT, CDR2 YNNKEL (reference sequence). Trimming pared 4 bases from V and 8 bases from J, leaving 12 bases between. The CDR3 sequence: CASSPIGSDEQFF. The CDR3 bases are TGTGCCAGCAGCCCGATCGGAAGCGATGAGCAGTTCTTC.

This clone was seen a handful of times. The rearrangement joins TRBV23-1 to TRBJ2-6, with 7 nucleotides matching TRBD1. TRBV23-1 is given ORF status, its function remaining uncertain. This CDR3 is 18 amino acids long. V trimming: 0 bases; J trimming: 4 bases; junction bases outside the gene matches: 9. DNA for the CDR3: TGCGCCAGCAGTCAATCAATTCACAGGGGTGGAGGGGCCAACGTCCTGACTTTC. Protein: CASSQSIHRGGGANVLTF.

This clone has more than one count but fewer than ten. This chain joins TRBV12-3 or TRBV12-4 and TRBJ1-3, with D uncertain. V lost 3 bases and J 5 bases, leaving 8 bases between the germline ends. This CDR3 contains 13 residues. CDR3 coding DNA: TGTGCCAGCAGTTTTGGTCAGAGAAACACCATATATTTT. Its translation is CASSFGQRNTIYF.

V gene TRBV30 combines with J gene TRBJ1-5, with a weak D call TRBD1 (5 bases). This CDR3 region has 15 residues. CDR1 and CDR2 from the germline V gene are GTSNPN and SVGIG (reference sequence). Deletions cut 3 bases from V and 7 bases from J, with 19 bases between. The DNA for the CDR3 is TGTGCCTGGAGCGATGGGGACTTCTTTGGCCAGCCCCAGCATTTT. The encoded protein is CAWSDGDFFGQPQHF.

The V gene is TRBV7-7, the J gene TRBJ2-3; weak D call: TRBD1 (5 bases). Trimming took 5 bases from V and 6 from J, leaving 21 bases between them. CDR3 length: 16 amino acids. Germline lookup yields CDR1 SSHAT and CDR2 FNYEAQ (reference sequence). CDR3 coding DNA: TGTGCCAGCAGCCCTACTCGGGCCAGGACATGGGATACGCAGTATTTT. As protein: CASSPTRARTWDTQYF.

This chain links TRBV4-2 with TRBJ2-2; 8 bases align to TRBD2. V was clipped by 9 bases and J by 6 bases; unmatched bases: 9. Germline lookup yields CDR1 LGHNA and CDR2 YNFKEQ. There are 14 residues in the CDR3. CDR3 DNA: TGTGCCAGTCATGGCGGGGGGACGGCCGGGGAGCTGTTTTTT. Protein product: CASHGGGTAGELFF.

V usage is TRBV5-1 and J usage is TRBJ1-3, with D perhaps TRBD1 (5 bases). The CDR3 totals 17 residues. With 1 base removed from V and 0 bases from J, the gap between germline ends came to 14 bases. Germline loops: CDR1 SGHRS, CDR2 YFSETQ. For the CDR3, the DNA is TGCGCCAGCAGCTTGAGGGGCAGAGGCGCCTCTGGAAACACCATATATTTT. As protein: CASSLRGRGASGNTIYF.

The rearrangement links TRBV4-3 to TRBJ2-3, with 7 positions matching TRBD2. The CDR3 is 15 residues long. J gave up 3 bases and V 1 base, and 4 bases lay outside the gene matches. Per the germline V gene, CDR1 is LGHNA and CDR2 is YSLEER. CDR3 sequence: CASSQGLALTDTQYF. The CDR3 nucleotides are TGCGCCAGCAGCCAAGGACTAGCCCTTACAGATACGCAGTATTTT.

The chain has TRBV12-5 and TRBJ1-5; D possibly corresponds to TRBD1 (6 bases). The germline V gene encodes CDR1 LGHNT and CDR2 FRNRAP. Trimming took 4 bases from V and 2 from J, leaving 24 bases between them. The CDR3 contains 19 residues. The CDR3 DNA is TGTGCTAGTGGTTCCTCCCGCAGGGGCTATATGGGTGGCAATCAGCCCCAGCATTTT. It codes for CASGSSRRGYMGGNQPQHF.

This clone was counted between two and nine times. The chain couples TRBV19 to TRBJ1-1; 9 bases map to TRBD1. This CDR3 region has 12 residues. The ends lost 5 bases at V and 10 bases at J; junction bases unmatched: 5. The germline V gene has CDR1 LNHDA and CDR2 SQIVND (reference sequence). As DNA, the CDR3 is TGTGCCAGTAGTCCTTTGGACAGGGGAGCTTTCTTT. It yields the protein CASSPLDRGAFF.

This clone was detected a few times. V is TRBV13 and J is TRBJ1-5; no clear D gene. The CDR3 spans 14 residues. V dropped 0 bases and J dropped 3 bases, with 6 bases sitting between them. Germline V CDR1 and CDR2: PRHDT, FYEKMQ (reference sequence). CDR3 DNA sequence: TGTGCCAGCAGCTTAGGGAGGTACAATCAGCCCCAGCATTTT. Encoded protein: CASSLGRYNQPQHF.

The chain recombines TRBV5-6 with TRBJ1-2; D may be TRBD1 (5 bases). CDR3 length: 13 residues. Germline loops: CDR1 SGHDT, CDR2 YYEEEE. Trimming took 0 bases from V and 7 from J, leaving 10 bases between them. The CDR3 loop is CASSLARVGGYTF. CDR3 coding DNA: TGTGCCAGCAGCTTGGCCAGGGTAGGTGGCTACACCTTC.

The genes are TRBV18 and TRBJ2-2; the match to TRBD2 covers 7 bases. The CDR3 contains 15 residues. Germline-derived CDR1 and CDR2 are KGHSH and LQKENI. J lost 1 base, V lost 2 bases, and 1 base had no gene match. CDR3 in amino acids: CASSPASGNTGELFF. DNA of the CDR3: TGTGCCAGCTCACCAGCTAGCGGGAACACCGGGGAGCTGTTTTTT.